The sequence of this T cell receptor (beta chain) was determined in a study of cytomegalovirus exposure and HLA in healthy donors. PCR used 60 Vbeta primers and 13 Jbeta primers. The assay was immunoSEQ multiplex PCR, and TCRdb's table has in-frame clones only and misses some. The sample carries 100,000 to 150,000 clones, 55% to 75% recorded once. This clone was recorded a few times. Germline values: CDR1 SEHNR, CDR2 FQNEAQ (reference sequence). V was cut by 5 bases and J by 1 base, with 10 bases left in between. CDR3 length equals 14 residues. The clonotype originates from a human donor in good health. The J gene is TRBJ2-3, the V gene TRBV7-9, with TRBD2 as a possible D gene (5 bases). Sequencing input: PBMCs. CDR3 amino acids: CASSLEAGTDTQYF. The CDR3 nucleotides are TGTGCCAGCAGCCTCGAAGCGGGCACAGATACGCAGTATTTT.